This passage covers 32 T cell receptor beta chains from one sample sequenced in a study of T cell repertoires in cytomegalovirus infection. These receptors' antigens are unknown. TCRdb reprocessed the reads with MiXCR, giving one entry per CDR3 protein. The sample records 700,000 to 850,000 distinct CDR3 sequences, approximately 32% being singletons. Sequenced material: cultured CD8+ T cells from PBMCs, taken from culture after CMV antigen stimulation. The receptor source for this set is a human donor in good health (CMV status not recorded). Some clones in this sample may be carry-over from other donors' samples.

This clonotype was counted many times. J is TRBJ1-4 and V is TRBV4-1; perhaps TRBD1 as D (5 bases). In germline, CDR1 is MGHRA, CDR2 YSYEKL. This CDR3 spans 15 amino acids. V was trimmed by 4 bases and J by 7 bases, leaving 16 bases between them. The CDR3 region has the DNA TGCGCCAGCAGCCTGTTGCTGACAGAGGGTGAAAAACTGTTTTTT. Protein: CASSLLLTEGEKLFF.

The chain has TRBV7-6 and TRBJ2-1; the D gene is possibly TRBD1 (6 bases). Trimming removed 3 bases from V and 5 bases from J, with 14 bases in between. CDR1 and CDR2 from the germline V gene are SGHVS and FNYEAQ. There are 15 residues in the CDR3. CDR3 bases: TGTGCCAGCAGCTTGGGGCTGGGGGCCAACAATGAGCAGTTCTTC. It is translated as CASSLGLGANNEQFF.

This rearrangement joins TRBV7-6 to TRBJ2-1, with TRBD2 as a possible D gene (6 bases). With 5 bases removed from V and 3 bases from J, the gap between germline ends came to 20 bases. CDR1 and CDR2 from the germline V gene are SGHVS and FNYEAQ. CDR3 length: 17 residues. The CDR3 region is CASSPNLFGGNYNEQFF. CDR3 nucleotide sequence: TGTGCCAGCAGCCCCAACCTTTTTGGGGGGAACTACAATGAGCAGTTCTTC. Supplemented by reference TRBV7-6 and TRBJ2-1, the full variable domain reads GAGVSQSPRYKVTKRGQDVALRCDPISGHVSLYWYRQALGQGPEFLTYFNYEAQQDKSGLPNDRFSAERPEGSISTLTIQRTEQRDSAMYRCASSPNLFGGNYNEQFFGPGTRLTVL.

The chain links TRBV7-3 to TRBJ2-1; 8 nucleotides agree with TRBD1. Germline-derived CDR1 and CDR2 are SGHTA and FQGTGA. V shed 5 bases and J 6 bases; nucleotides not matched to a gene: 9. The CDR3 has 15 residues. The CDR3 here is CASSLIRGRGNEQFF. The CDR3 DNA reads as TGTGCCAGCAGCCTAATCAGGGGGCGCGGCAATGAGCAGTTCTTC. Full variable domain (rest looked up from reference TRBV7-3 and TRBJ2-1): GAGVSQTPSNKVTEKGKYVELRCDPISGHTALYWYRQSLGQGPEFLIYFQGTGAADDSGLPNDRFFAVRPEGSVSTLKIQRTERGDSAVYLCASSLIRGRGNEQFFGPGTRLTVL.

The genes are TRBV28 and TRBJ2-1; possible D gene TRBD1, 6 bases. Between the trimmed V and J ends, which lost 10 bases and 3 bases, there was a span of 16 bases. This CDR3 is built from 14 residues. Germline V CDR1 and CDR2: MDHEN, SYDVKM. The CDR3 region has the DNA TGTGCCACTCAACAGGGCACGAACTACAATGAGCAGTTCTTC. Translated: CATQQGTNYNEQFF.

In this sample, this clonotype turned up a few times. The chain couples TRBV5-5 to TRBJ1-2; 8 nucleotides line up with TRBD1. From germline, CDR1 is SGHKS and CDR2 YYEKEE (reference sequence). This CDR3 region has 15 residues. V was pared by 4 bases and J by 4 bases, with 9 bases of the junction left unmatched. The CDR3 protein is CASSRGQANPYGYTF. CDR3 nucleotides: TGTGCCAGCAGCCGGGGACAGGCTAACCCCTATGGCTACACCTTC.

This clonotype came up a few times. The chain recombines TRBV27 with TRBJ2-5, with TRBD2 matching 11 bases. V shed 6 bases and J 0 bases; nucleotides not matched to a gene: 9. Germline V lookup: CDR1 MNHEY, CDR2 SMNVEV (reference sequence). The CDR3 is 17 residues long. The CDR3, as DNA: TGTGCCAGCAGGAAGGGACTAGCGGTACATTACCAAGAGACCCAGTACTTC. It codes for CASRKGLAVHYQETQYF.

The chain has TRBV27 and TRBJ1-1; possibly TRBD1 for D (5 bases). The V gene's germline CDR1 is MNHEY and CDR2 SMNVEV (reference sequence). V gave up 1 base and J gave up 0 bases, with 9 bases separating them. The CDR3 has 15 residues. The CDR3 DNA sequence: TGTGCCAGCAGTTTATATGGGGGTATGAACACTGAAGCTTTCTTT. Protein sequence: CASSLYGGMNTEAFF.

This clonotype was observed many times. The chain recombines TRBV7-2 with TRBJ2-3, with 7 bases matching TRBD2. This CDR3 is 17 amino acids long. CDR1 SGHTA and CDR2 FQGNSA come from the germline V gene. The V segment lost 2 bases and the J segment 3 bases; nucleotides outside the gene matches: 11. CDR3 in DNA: TGTGCCAGCAGCTTACGGGGTAGCGGGTTCCGTACAGATACGCAGTATTTT. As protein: CASSLRGSGFRTDTQYF.

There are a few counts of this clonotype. Written as DNA, the CDR3 is TGTGCCAGCAGTTTTTCAAGTGGGGCAAACACCGGGGAGCTGTTTTTT. This gives the protein CASSFSSGANTGELFF. This chain joins TRBV12-3 or TRBV12-4 and TRBJ2-2; D perhaps matches TRBD1 (5 bases). The V gene lost 3 bases and the J gene lost 2 bases, with 13 bases spanning the gap. The CDR3 runs to 16 residues.

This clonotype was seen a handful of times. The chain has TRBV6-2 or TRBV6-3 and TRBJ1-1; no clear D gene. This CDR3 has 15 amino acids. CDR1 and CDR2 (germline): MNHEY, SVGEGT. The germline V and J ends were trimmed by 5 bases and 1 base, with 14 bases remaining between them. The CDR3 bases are TGTGCCAGCAGTCCCCCCGGACGGGCGAACACTGAAGCTTTCTTT. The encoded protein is CASSPPGRANTEAFF.

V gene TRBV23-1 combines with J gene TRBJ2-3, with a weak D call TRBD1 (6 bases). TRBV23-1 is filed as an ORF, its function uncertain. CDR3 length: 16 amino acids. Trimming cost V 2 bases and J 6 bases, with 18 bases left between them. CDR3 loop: CASSQDGRGAVDTQYF. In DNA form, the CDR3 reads TGCGCCAGCAGTCAAGACGGCAGGGGCGCGGTGGATACGCAGTATTTT.

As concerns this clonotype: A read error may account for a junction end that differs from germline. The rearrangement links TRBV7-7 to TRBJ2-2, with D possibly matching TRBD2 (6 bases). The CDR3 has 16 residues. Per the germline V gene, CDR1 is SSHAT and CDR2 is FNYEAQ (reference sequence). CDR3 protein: CASSPELSGFTGELFF. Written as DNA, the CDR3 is TGTGCTAGCAGCCCGGAATTAAGCGGGTTTACCGGGGAGCTGTTTTTT.

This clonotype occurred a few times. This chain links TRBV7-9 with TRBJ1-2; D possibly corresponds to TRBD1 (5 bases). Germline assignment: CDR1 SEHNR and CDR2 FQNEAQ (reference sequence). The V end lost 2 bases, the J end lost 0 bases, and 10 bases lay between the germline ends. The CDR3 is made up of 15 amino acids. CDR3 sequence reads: CASSLPGGSNYGYTF. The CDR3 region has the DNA TGTGCCAGCAGCTTACCTGGGGGATCTAACTATGGCTACACCTTC.

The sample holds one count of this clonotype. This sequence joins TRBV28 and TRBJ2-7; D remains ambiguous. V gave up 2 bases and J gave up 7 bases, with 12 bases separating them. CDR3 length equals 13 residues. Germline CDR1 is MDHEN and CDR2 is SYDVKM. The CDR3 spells CASSLGTFGEQYV. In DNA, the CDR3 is TGTGCCAGCAGTTTAGGAACCTTTGGGGAGCAGTACGTC.

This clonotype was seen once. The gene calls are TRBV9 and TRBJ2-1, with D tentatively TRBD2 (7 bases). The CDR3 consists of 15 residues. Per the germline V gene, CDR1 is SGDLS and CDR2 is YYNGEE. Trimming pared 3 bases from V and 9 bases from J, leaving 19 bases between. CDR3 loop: CASSGALSGGGEQFF. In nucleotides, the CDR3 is TGTGCCAGCAGCGGAGCCCTTTCGGGGGGCGGTGAGCAGTTCTTC.

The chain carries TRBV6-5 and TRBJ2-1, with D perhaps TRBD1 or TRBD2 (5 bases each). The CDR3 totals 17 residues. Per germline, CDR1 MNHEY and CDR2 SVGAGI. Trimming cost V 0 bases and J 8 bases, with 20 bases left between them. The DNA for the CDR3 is TGTGCCAGCAGTTACTCAACCCTGGGACCAAAAATGGATGAGCAGTTCTTC. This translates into CASSYSTLGPKMDEQFF.

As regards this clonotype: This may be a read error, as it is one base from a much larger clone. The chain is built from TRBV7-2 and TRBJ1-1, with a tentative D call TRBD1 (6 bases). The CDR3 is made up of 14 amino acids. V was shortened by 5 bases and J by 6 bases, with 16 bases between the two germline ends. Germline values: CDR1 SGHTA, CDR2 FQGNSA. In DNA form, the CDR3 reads TGTGCCAGCAGCGCCGGACAGAGGAGGGCTGAAGCTTTCTTT. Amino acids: CASSAGQRRAEAFF. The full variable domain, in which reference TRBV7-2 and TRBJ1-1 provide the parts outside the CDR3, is GAGVSQSPSNKVTEKGKDVELRCDPISGHTALYWYRQSLGQGLEFLIYFQGNSAPDKSGLPSDRFSAERTGGSVSTLTIQRTQQEDSAVYLCASSAGQRRAEAFFGQGTRLTVV.

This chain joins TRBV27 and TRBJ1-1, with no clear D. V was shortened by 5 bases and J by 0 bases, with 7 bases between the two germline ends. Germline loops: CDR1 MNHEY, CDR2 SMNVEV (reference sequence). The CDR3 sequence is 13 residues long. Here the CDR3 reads CASSKRMNTEAFF. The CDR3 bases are TGTGCCAGCAGTAAACGGATGAACACTGAAGCTTTCTTT.

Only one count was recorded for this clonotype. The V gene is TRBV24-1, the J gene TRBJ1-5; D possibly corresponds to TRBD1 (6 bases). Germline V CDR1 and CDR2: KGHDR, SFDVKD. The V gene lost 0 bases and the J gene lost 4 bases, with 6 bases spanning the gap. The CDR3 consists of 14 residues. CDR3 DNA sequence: TGTGCCACCAGTGATTTGGACAGGAATCAGCCCCAGCATTTT. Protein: CATSDLDRNQPQHF.

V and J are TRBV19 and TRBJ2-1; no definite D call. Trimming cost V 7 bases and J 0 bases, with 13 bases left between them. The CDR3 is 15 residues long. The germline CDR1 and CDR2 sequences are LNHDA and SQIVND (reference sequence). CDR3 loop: CASTRSWGSYNEQFF. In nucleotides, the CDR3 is TGTGCCAGTACACGCAGCTGGGGCTCCTACAATGAGCAGTTCTTC.

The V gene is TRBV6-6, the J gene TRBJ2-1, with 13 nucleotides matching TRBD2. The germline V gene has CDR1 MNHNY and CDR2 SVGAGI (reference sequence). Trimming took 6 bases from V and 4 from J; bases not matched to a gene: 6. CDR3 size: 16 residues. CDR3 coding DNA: TGTGCCAGCAGACATACTAGCGGGGGGGTATACAATGAGCAGTTCTTC. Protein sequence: CASRHTSGGVYNEQFF.

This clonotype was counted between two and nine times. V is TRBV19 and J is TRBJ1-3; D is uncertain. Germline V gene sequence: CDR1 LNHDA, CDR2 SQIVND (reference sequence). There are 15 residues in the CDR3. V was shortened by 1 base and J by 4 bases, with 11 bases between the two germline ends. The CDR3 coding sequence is TGTGCCAGTAGTATAGTTCGGGAGCCAGGAAACACCATATATTTT. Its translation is CASSIVREPGNTIYF.

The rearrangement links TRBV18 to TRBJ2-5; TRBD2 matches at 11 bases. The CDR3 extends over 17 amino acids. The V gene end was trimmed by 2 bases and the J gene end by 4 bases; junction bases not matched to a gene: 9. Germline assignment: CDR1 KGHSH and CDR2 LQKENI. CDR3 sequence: CASSPSSGGQEGETQYF. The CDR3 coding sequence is TGTGCCAGCTCACCATCTAGCGGGGGGCAGGAAGGAGAGACCCAGTACTTC.

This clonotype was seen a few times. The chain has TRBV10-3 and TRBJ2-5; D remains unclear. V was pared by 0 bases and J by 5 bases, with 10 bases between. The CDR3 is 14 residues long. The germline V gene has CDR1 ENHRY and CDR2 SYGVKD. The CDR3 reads CAISESVSVETQYF. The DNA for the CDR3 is TGTGCCATCAGTGAGTCGGTCAGCGTCGAGACCCAGTACTTC.

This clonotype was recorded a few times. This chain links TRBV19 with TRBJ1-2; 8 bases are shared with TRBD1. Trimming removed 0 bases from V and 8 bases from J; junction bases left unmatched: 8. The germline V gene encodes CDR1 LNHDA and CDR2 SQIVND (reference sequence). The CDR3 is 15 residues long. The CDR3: CASSIDPGQARGYTF. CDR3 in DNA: TGTGCCAGTAGTATAGATCCGGGACAGGCGCGGGGCTACACCTTC.

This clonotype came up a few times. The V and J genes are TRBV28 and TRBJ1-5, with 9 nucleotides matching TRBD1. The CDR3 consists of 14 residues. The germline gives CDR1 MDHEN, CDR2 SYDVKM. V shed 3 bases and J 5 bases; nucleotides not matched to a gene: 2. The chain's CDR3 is CASSLRQGDQPQHF. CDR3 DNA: TGTGCCAGCAGTTTGCGACAGGGGGATCAGCCCCAGCATTTT.

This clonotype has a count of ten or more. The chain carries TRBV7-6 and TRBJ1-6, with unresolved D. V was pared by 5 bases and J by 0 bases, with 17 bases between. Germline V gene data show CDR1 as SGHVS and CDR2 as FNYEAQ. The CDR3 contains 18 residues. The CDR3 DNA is TGTGCCAGCAGCCCACTCGTTTCGCCGAGCTCCTATAATTCACCCCTCCACTTT. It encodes CASSPLVSPSSYNSPLHF.

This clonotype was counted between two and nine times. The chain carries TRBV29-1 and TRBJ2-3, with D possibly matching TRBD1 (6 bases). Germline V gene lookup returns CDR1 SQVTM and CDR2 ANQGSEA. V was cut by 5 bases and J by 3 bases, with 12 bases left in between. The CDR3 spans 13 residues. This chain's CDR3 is CSVLLTGTDTQYF. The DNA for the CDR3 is TGCAGCGTTCTGCTCACAGGGACAGATACGCAGTATTTT.

The CDR3 here is CASSLPGDEQFF. CDR3 DNA: TGTGCCAGCAGCTTGCCGGGGGATGAGCAGTTCTTC. The rearrangement uses TRBV7-9 and TRBJ2-1, with D perhaps matching TRBD2 (6 bases). This CDR3 has 12 residues. The V end was cut by 3 bases, the J end by 8 bases, with 8 bases between. Germline V gene lookup returns CDR1 SEHNR and CDR2 FQNEAQ (reference sequence).

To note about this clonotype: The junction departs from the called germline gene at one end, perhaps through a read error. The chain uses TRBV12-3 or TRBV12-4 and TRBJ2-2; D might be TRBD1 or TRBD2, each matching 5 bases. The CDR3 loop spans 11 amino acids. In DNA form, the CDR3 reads TGTGCCAGCAGATCCCGAGGGGAGCCGTTTTTT. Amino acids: CASRSRGEPFF.

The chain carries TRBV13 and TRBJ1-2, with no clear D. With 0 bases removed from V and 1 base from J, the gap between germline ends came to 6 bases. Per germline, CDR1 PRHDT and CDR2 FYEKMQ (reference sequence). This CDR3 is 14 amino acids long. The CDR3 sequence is CASSLGTDNYGYTF. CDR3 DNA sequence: TGTGCCAGCAGCTTAGGGACGGATAACTATGGCTACACCTTC.